This T cell receptor (beta chain) was observed in a study of blood T cell repertoires in COVID-19. Turning to the study itself: Samples taken during acute and convalescent COVID-19 were collected in the United States, Italy and Spain.

V dropped 2 bases and J dropped 0 bases, with 14 bases sitting between them. Germline-derived CDR1 and CDR2 are SGHAT and FQNNGV. This CDR3 contains 16 residues. Ages ranged from about 18 to 89 years, with residence in about 23 US areas. Methods used by the authors: Cell counts per sample came from amplifying reference gene primers. Sequenced by immunoSEQ multiplex PCR; TCRdb stores in-frame clones only, minus some. V and J calls plus clone size are reproduced from that table; the DNA served to infer D and trimming. The table includes 220,000 or so clones, about 87% detected once. The sequenced sample was PBMCs or T cells enriched from blood (not recorded which). The chain joins TRBV11-2 to TRBJ2-7, with D possibly being TRBD2 (5 bases). The clonotype was recovered from a man aged 50-60 years who had been exposed to COVID-19. The CDR3 nucleotides read TGTGCCAGCAGCTTATCGGACTCCTCTCGCTCCTACGAGCAGTACTTC. It encodes CASSLSDSSRSYEQYF.